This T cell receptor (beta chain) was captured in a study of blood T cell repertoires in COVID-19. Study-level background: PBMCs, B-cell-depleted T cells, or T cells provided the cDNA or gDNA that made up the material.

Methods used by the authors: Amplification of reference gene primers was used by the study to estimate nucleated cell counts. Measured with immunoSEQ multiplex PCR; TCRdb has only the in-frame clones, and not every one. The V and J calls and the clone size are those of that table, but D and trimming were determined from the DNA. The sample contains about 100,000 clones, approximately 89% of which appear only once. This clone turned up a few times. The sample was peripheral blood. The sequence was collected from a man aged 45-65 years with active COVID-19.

In DNA form, the CDR3 reads TGTGCCAGCAGCCCGATGCCGGGACAGGGAATTTTTGGAAACACCATATATTTT. It encodes CASSPMPGQGIFGNTIYF. V is TRBV7-9 and J is TRBJ1-3; 9 bases agree with TRBD1. CDR1 is SEHNR and CDR2 is FQNEAQ in the germline V gene (reference sequence). The CDR3 is 18 amino acids. J gave up 3 bases and V 5 bases, and 14 bases lay outside the gene matches. Using reference TRBV7-9 and TRBJ1-3 for the parts outside the CDR3, the full variable domain is DTGVSQNPRHKITKRGQNVTFRCDPISEHNRLYWYRQTLGQGPEFLTYFQNEAQLEKSRLLSDRFSAERPKGSFSTLEIQRTEQGDSAMYLCASSPMPGQGIFGNTIYFGEGSWLTVV.